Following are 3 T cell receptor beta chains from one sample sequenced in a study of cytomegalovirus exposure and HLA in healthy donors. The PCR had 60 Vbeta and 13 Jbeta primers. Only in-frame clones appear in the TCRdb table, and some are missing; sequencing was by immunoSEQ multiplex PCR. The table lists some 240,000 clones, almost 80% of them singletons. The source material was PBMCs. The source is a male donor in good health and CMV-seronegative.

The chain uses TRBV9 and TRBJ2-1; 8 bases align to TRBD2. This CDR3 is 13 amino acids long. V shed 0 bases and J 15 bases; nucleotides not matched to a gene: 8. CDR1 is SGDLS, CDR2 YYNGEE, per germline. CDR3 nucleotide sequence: TGTGCCAGCAGCGTAGCGGTCACTAGCGGTCCGTTCTTC. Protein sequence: CASSVAVTSGPFF.

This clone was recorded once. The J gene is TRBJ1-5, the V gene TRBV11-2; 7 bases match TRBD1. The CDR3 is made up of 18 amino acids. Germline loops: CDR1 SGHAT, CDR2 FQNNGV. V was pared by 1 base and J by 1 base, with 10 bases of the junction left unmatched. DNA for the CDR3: TGTGCCAGCAGCTTAGCCCCGACAGGGATAAAAAGCAATCAGCCCCAGCATTTT. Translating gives CASSLAPTGIKSNQPQHF. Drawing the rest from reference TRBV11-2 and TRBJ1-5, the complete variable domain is EAGVAQSPRYKIIEKRQSVAFWCNPISGHATLYWYQQILGQGPKLLIQFQNNGVVDDSQLPKDRFSAERLKGVDSTLKIQPAKLEDSAVYLCASSLAPTGIKSNQPQHFGDGTRLSIL.

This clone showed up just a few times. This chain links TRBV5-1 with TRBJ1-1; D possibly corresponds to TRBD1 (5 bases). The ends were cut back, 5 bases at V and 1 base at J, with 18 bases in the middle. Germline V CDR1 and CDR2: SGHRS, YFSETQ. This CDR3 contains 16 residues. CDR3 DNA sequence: TGCGCCAGCAGGATTGATCCCCAGGGAACGAACACTGAAGCTTTCTTT. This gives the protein CASRIDPQGTNTEAFF.